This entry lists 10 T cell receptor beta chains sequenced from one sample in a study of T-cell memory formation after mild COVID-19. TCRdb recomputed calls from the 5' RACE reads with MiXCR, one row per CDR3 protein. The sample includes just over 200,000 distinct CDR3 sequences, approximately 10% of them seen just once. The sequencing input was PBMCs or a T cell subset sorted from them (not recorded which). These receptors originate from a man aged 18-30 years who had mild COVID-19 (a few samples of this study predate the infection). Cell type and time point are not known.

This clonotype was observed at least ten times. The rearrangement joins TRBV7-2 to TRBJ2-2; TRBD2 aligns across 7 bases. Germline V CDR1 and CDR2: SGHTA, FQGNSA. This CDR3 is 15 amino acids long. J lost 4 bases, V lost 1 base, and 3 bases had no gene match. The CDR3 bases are TGTGCCAGCAGCTTAGAGGTAGCGGGCACCGGGGAGCTGTTTTTT. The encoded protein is CASSLEVAGTGELFF. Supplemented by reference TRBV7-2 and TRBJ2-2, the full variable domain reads GAGVSQSPSNKVTEKGKDVELRCDPISGHTALYWYRQSLGQGLEFLIYFQGNSAPDKSGLPSDRFSAERTGGSVSTLTIQRTQQEDSAVYLCASSLEVAGTGELFFGEGSRLTVL.

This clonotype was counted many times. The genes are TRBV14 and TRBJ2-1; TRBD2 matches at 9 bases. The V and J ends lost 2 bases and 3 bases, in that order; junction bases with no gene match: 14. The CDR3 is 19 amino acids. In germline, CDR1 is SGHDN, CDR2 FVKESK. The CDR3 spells CASSQLLPFGTSIYNEQFF. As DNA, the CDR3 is TGTGCCAGCAGCCAACTATTGCCCTTCGGGACTAGCATCTACAATGAGCAGTTCTTC.

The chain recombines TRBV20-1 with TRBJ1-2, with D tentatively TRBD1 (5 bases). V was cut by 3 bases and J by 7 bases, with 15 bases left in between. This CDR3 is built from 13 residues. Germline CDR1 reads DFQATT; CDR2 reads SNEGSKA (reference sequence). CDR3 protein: CSASHPAQGGYTF. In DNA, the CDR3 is TGCAGTGCTAGTCATCCAGCCCAGGGTGGCTACACCTTC.

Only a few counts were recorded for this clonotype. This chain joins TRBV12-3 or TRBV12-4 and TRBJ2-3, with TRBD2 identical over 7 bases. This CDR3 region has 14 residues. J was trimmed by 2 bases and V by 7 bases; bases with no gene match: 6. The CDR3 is CASKGRGFTDTQYF. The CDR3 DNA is TGTGCCAGCAAAGGGCGGGGGTTCACAGATACGCAGTATTTT.

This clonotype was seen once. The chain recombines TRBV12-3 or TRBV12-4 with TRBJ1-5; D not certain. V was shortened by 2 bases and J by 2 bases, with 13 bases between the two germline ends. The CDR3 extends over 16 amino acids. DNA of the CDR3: TGTGCCAGCAGTTTATTTAGGGCGTCTGGCAATCAGCCCCAGCATTTT. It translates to CASSLFRASGNQPQHF.

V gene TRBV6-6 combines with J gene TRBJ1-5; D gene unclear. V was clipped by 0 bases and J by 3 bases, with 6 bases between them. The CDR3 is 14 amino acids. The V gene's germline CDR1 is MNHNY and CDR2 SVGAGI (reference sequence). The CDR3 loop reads CASSYSSSNQPQHF. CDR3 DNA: TGTGCCAGCAGTTACTCGAGTTCCAATCAGCCCCAGCATTTT.

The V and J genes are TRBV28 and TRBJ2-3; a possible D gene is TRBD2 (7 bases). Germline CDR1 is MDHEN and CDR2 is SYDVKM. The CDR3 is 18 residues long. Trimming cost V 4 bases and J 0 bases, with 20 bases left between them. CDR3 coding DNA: TGTGCCAGCAGTTCTCCTCCGGGGGGCCGTTGGAGCACAGATACGCAGTATTTT. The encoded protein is CASSSPPGGRWSTDTQYF.

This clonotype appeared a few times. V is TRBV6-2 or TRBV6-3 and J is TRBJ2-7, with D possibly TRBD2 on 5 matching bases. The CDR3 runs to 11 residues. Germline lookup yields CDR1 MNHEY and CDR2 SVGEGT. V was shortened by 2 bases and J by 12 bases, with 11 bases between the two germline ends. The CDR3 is CASSYGRVAYF. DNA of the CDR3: TGTGCCAGCAGTTACGGGCGGGTCGCGTACTTC.

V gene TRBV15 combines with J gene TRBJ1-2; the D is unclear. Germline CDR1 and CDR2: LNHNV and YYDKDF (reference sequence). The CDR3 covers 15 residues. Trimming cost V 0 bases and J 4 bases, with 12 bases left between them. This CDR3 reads CATSRDFNSIYGYTF. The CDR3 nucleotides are TGTGCCACCAGCAGAGATTTCAACAGCATCTATGGCTACACCTTC.

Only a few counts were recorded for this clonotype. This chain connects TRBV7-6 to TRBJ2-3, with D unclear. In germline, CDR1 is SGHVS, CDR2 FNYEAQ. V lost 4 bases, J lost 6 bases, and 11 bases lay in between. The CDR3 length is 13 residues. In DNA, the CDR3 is TGTGCCAGCAGCTCTGTTGGGGTGGATACGCAGTATTTT. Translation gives CASSSVGVDTQYF.